These T cell receptor beta chains were read from a single sample in a study of shared clonotypes between healthy human individuals. Assay: immunoSEQ multiplex PCR; the TCRdb copy retains only in-frame clones and omits some. This sample yields under 650,000 clones, of which 96% are seen a single time; about 0.064% belongs to the top ten. Sequenced input: naive CD4+ T cells sorted from blood. Receptor source: a woman aged 25 to 39 in good health. CDR3s include the opening cysteine and the closing phenylalanine or tryptophan. A D gene is named only where the DNA matches it firmly. Clone sizes are given selectively: once, few, many, or a class where the clone is expanded.

J gene,D gene,clone size,V gene,CDR3 length,CDR3 protein,CDR3 DNA
TRBJ1-1,NA,NA,TRBV19,12,CASDNRGDEAFF,TGTGCCAGCGATAACCGGGGGGATGAAGCTTTCTTT
TRBJ1-2,NA,NA,TRBV27,16,CASSTLPDSINYGYTF,TGTGCCAGCAGTACCTTACCGGACAGTATTAACTATGGCTACACCTTC
TRBJ2-6,TRBD2,NA,TRBV7-8,17,CASSSEGLVFGANVLTF,TGTGCCAGCAGCTCAGAGGGACTAGTATTTGGGGCCAACGTCCTGACTTTC
TRBJ2-1,NA,NA,TRBV2,15,CASSGTGRPYNEQFF,TGTGCCAGCAGTGGGACGGGGAGGCCCTACAATGAGCAGTTCTTC
TRBJ2-2,TRBD1,NA,TRBV12-5,20,CASGSTGTGARTGNTGELFF,TGTGCTAGTGGTTCAACCGGGACAGGGGCGCGCACGGGGAACACCGGGGAGCTGTTTTTT
TRBJ1-3,NA,NA,TRBV10-2,16,CASRPTHRDSGNTIYF,TGCGCCAGCAGGCCGACTCACAGGGACTCTGGAAACACCATATATTTT
TRBJ1-1,TRBD1,NA,TRBV19,15,CASSSQTGGWTEAFF,TGTGCCAGTAGTTCACAGACAGGGGGATGGACTGAAGCTTTCTTT
TRBJ1-1,TRBD1,few,TRBV27,14,CASNRQGAFTEAFF,TGTGCCAGCAACAGACAGGGGGCGTTTACTGAAGCTTTCTTT
TRBJ1-1,NA,NA,TRBV5-1,15,CASSSSGRVNTEAFF,TGCGCCAGCAGCTCCAGCGGACGGGTGAACACTGAAGCTTTCTTT
TRBJ1-5,NA,NA,TRBV5-1,13,CASSFNSNQPQHF,TGCGCCAGCAGCTTTAATAGCAATCAGCCCCAGCATTTT
TRBJ2-7,TRBD1,NA,TRBV27,15,CASNPSGTVPGEQYF,TGTGCCAGCAACCCCTCCGGGACAGTCCCGGGGGAGCAGTACTTC
TRBJ1-2,NA,NA,TRBV13,13,CASSLDRAGGYTF,TGTGCCAGCAGCTTAGACCGTGCGGGGGGCTACACCTTC
TRBJ1-3,NA,NA,TRBV2,15,CARTGGTSPGNTIYF,TGTGCCAGGACCGGGGGAACCTCCCCTGGAAACACCATATATTTT
TRBJ2-2,NA,NA,TRBV28,15,CASGSGGAGTGELFF,TGTGCCAGCGGTAGTGGGGGCGCTGGCACCGGGGAGCTGTTTTTT
TRBJ2-1,NA,NA,TRBV7-9,13,CASSLTEGNEQFF,TGTGCCAGCAGCTTAACGGAAGGCAATGAGCAGTTCTTC
TRBJ2-7,TRBD1,NA,TRBV10-3,14,CAITAGTGGDEQYF,TGTGCCATCACCGCCGGGACAGGGGGCGACGAGCAGTACTTC
TRBJ2-7,NA,NA,TRBV2,12,CASREQGNEQYF,TGTGCCAGCAGGGAACAGGGCAACGAGCAGTACTTC
TRBJ1-3,TRBD1,NA,TRBV18,16,CASSPTGTGNGNTIYF,TGTGCCAGCTCACCTACCGGGACAGGGAATGGAAACACCATATATTTT